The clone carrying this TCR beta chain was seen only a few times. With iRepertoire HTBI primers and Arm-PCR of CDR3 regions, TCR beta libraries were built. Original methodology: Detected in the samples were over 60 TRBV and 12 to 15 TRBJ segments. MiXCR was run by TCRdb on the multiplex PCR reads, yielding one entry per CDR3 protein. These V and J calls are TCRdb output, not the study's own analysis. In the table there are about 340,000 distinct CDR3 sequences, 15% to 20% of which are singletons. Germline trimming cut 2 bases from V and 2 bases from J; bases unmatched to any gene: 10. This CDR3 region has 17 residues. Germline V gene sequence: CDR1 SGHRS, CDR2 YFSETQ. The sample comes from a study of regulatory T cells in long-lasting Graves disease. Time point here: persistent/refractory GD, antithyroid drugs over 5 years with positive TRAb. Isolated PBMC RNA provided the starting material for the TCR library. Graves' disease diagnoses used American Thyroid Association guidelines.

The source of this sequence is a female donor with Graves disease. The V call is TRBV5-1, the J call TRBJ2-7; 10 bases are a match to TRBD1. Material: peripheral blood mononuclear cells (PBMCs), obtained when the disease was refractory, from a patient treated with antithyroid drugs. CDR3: CASSFMGQGTRTYEQYF. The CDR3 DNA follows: TGCGCCAGCAGCTTCATGGGACAGGGGACGAGGACCTACGAGCAGTACTTC.